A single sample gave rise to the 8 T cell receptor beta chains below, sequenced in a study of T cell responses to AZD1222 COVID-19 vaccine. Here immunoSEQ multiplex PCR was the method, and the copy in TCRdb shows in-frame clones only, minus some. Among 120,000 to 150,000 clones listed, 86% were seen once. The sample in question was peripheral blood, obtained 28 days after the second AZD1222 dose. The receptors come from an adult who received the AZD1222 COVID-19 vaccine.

The CDR3 DNA sequence: TGTGCCAGCAGCGAACAGCGGGGGAGATACACAGATACGCAGTATTTT. Protein: CASSEQRGRYTDTQYF. This chain uses TRBV11-2 with TRBJ2-3, with 8 bases identical to TRBD2. V dropped 5 bases and J dropped 2; count of bases not matched to a gene: 9. The CDR3 length is 16 residues. Germline CDR1 is SGHAT and CDR2 is FQNNGV.

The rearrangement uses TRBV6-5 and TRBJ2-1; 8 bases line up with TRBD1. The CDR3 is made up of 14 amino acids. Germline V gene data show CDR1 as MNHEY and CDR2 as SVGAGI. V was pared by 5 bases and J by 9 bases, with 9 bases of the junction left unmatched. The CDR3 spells CASSRTFRGPEQFF. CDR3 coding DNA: TGTGCCAGCAGTAGAACATTCAGGGGGCCTGAGCAGTTCTTC.

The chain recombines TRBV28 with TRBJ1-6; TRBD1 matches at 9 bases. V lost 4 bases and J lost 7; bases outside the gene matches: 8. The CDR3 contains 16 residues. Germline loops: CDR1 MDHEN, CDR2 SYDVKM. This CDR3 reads CASSSGDRERNSPLHF. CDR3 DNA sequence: TGTGCCAGCAGTTCCGGGGACAGGGAGAGAAATTCACCCCTCCACTTT.

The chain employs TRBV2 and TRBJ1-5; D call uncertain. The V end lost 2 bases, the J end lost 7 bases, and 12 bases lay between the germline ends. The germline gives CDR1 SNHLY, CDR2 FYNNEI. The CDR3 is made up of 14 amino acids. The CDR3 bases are TGTGCCAGCAGTGAAAGGCAGATCTCCCAGCCCCAGCATTTT. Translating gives CASSERQISQPQHF.

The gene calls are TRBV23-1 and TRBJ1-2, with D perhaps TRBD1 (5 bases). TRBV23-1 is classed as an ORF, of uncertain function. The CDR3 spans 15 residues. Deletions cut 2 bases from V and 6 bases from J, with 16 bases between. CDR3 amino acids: CASSQPFRQPHGYTF. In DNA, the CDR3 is TGCGCCAGCAGTCAACCCTTTCGACAGCCCCATGGCTACACCTTC.

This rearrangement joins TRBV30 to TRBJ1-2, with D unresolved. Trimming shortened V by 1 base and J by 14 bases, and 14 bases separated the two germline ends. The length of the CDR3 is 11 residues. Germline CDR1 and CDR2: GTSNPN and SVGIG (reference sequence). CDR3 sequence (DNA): TGTGCCTGGAGTGAGGCAGTAGCTTTAACCTTC. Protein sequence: CAWSEAVALTF.

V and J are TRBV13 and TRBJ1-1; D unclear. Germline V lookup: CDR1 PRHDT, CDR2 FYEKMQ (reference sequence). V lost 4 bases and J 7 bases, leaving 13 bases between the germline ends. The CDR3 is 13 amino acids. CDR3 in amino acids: CASSSWRDGEAFF. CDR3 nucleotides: TGTGCCAGCAGCTCCTGGAGGGATGGTGAAGCTTTCTTT.

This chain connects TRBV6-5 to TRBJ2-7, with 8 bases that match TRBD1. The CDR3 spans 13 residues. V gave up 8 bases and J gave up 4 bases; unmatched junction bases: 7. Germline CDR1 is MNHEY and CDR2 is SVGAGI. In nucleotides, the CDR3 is TGTGCCAGCGGCCGGGACAGGTTTTACGAGCAGTACTTC. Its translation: CASGRDRFYEQYF.